This T cell receptor (beta chain) was identified in a study of blood T cell repertoires in COVID-19 (dated by TCRdb to between 2020 and 2021). The study in broad terms: Samples covering the acute and convalescent phases of COVID-19 were provided by collaborators in the United States, Italy and Spain. Deeply sampled blood TCRbeta repertoires from subjects exposed to, actively infected with, or recovered from COVID-19 were included in the dataset. The material from the prospective study consisted of cDNA or gDNA derived from T cells, B-cell-depleted T cells, or PBMCs. HLA class I and class II types, where available, came from metadata supplied by the sample provider rather than from assay-based typing. The samples were drawn from the first 160 participants of the ongoing ImmuneRACE study and from some 1,300 subjects provided by 6 global collaborators. The sample metadata nearly always contained a de-identified subject ID, COVID-19 status, age in years and sex. The repertoires were made available in a free public database intended to serve as a resource for research on the immune response to SARS-CoV-2. Overall study outcomes, separate from this receptor: The amount of clinical and demographic metadata varied by source and participant and was provided uncurated.

As to this clone: The antigen it binds to is not known. There are no base qualities to consult, and no much larger clone falls within one base.

Trimming takes 4 bases from V and 5 bases from J, and the germline ends sit 12 bases apart. In the germline V gene, CDR1 corresponds to SGHRS and CDR2 to YFSETQ. The CDR3 has 13 amino acids, counting the end cysteine and phenylalanine. Solely the CDR3 DNA is kept, with 39 bases framed from the first base. TCRbeta CDR3 regions were amplified from genomic DNA using the immunoSEQ Assay, a bias-controlled multiplex PCR. The published analysis was carried out like this. The number of nucleated cells in each sample was estimated from the amplification of reference gene primers within the assay. Sequence reads were collapsed and filtered to measure the absolute abundance of every unique TCRbeta CDR3 rearrangement. For each sample, productive Simpson clonality was calculated as the square root of Simpson's diversity index over productive rearrangements. TCRdb's version of the immuneACCESS table is confined to in-frame rearrangements and falls short of the full clone set. An unresolved V gene accounts for under half of the shortfall where checked; the remainder is of unknown origin. The D gene and trimming were derived from the DNA, and the V and J assignments and clone size from that table. Here the sample has more than 300,000 clones; approximately 91% occur a single time. Around 4.2% of the sample is in the top ten clones.

Participants in the prospective study were aged about 18 to 95 years, lived in under 30 United States geographic areas, and enrolled through a virtual design. Cohort assignment in the prospective study relied on participant-reported clinical history from a screening survey and a study questionnaire. Exposed participants had been in contact, within 2 weeks of entering the study, with a person who had a PCR-confirmed or clinician-diagnosed case of COVID-19. Each participant in the prospective study had whole blood, serum and a nasopharyngeal or oropharyngeal swab collected by mobile phlebotomists. Additional blood draws and questionnaires over an approximately two-month period could optionally be provided by prospective study participants. Before DNA extraction, prospective study blood samples were shipped either frozen or at room temperature.

The material sequenced was PBMCs or T cells enriched from blood (not recorded which). The chain couples TRBV5-1 to TRBJ1-1, with the identity of the D gene unclear. The sequence was obtained from a woman between 25 and 40 years old who had been exposed to COVID-19. The CDR3 reads as follows: CASSLFSETEAFF. The nucleotides read TGCGCCAGCAGCCTATTTTCGGAGACTGAAGCTTTCTTT.